What follows are 6 T cell receptor beta chains derived from one specimen sequenced in a study of T cell responses to AZD1222 COVID-19 vaccine. Sequenced by immunoSEQ multiplex PCR; TCRdb stores in-frame clones only, minus some. The sample contains about 120,000 clones, approximately 90% of which appear only once. The specimen comprised peripheral blood, sampled on day 0 of AZD1222 vaccination. The source is an adult in good health.

The J gene is TRBJ1-5, the V gene TRBV18; D may be TRBD1 (6 bases). The CDR3 consists of 15 residues. Germline-derived CDR1 and CDR2 are KGHSH and LQKENI. The ends were cut back, 5 bases at V and 5 bases at J, with 16 bases in the middle. The CDR3 region is CASSAHQGFDQPQHF. CDR3 DNA sequence: TGTGCCAGCTCAGCCCACCAGGGGTTTGATCAGCCCCAGCATTTT.

The CDR3 protein is CASRGHRIDQPQHF. The CDR3 DNA follows: TGTGCCAGTAGAGGACACCGGATAGATCAGCCCCAGCATTTT. This chain links TRBV19 with TRBJ1-5; maybe TRBD1 (5 bases). V lost 6 bases to trimming and J lost 5 bases, with 14 bases between them. The CDR3 is 14 amino acids. Germline CDR1 and CDR2: LNHDA and SQIVND (reference sequence).

This chain links TRBV6-5 with TRBJ2-1; tentatively, D is TRBD2 (5 bases). This CDR3 spans 15 amino acids. The germline CDR1 and CDR2 sequences are MNHEY and SVGAGI. Trimming shortened V by 6 bases and J by 4 bases, and 16 bases separated the two germline ends. The chain's CDR3 is CASRADYGYYNEQFF. DNA of the CDR3: TGTGCCAGCAGGGCAGACTATGGTTATTACAATGAGCAGTTCTTC.

This rearrangement joins TRBV4-3 to TRBJ2-3; 11 bases match TRBD2. Trimming at V came to 0 bases and at J to 4 bases, leaving 6 bases not matched to a gene. CDR1 and CDR2 from the germline V gene are LGHNA and YSLEER. CDR3 length equals 17 residues. The CDR3, as DNA: TGCGCCAGCAGCCAAGATTTAGCGGGGGGGCCATCAGATACGCAGTATTTT. This sequence encodes CASSQDLAGGPSDTQYF.

The J gene is TRBJ1-2, the V gene TRBV5-1; possibly TRBD1 for D (5 bases). The germline V gene encodes CDR1 SGHRS and CDR2 YFSETQ. This CDR3 comprises 13 residues. The V and J ends lost 0 bases and 7 bases respectively, with 10 bases between them. CDR3 amino acids: CASSLEGEGGYTF. The CDR3 DNA reads TGCGCCAGCAGCTTGGAAGGGGAAGGTGGCTACACCTTC.

The CDR3 is CASSEEGPAGGRRDTQYF. The CDR3 DNA follows: TGTGCCAGCAGTGAAGAGGGGCCAGCGGGGGGGCGGAGAGATACGCAGTATTTT. The rearrangement links TRBV6-1 to TRBJ2-3, with 10 bases aligning to TRBD2. Germline CDR1 is MNHNS and CDR2 is SASEGT. The V segment lost 1 base and the J segment 5 bases; nucleotides outside the gene matches: 12. This CDR3 is built from 18 residues.